What follows are 21 T cell receptor beta chains derived from one specimen sequenced in a study of cytomegalovirus exposure and HLA in healthy donors. Vbeta (60) and Jbeta (13) primers were used in the PCR. Generated by immunoSEQ multiplex PCR, the TCRdb table keeps only in-frame clones and is missing some. This table holds 110,000 to 150,000 clones. The sequencing sample was made of PBMCs. These TCRs come from a middle-aged man in good health and CMV-seronegative.

CDR3 region: CATSSDGRANSPLHF. Here the CDR3 DNA reads TGTGCCACCAGCAGTGACGGCAGGGCGAATTCACCCCTCCACTTT. This sequence joins TRBV15 and TRBJ1-6, with D possibly matching TRBD1 (5 bases). Trimming shortened V by 3 bases and J by 7 bases, and 13 bases separated the two germline ends. Germline loops: CDR1 LNHNV, CDR2 YYDKDF (reference sequence). The CDR3 spans 15 residues.

Concerning this clone itself: Other nucleotide sequences from this sample produce the same CDR3. This chain connects TRBV18 to TRBJ1-1, with a weak D call TRBD1 (6 bases). The CDR3 is 13 amino acids. The V gene's germline CDR1 is KGHSH and CDR2 LQKENI. Trimming left V 0 bases short and J 4 bases short, with 6 bases between. The CDR3, as DNA: TGTGCCAGCTCACCACCAGGGGGCACTGAAGCTTTCTTT. This encodes CASSPPGGTEAFF.

This chain joins TRBV7-3 and TRBJ2-2; TRBD1 matches at 9 bases. CDR3 size: 13 residues. Germline V lookup: CDR1 SGHTA, CDR2 FQGTGA. After removal of 5 bases from V and 8 bases from J, the junction contained 3 bases not matched to a gene. The CDR3 DNA sequence: TGTGCCAGCAGCCAGACAGGGGGAGGGGAGCTGTTTTTT. Protein product: CASSQTGGGELFF.

In nucleotides, the CDR3 is TGTGCCAGCAGCTTGGTGGACAGGGGAATCTACGAGCAGTACTTC. Translation: CASSLVDRGIYEQYF. The chain links TRBV5-6 to TRBJ2-7; TRBD1 aligns across 9 bases. The CDR3 has 15 amino acids. Germline V lookup: CDR1 SGHDT, CDR2 YYEEEE. The V gene end was trimmed by 0 bases and the J gene end by 3 bases; junction bases not matched to a gene: 4. The variable domain in full, with the rest retrieved from reference TRBV5-6 and TRBJ2-7, is DAGVTQSPTHLIKTRGQQVTLRCSPKSGHDTVSWYQQALGQGPQFIFQYYEEEERQRGNFPDRFSGHQFPNYSSELNVNALLLGDSALYLCASSLVDRGIYEQYFGPGTRLTVT.

The chain combines TRBV7-9 with TRBJ2-5; possible D gene TRBD2, 5 bases. Germline V gene data show CDR1 as SEHNR and CDR2 as FQNEAQ (reference sequence). V lost 3 bases and J 5 bases, leaving 10 bases between the germline ends. The CDR3 is 13 amino acids. CDR3: CASSFSGIETQYF. The CDR3 DNA reads TGTGCCAGCAGCTTTTCCGGGATCGAGACCCAGTACTTC.

CDR3 sequence reads: CASSALAGPVNEQFF. In DNA, the CDR3 is TGTGCCAGCAGTGCACTAGCGGGCCCTGTCAATGAGCAGTTCTTC. The V gene is TRBV7-6, the J gene TRBJ2-1; 9 bases line up with TRBD2. Germline CDR1 SGHVS, CDR2 FNYEAQ. The CDR3 is 15 residues long. V dropped 6 bases and J dropped 6; count of bases not matched to a gene: 9.

V is TRBV5-1 and J is TRBJ1-1; D gene unclear. V was shortened by 3 bases and J by 8 bases, with 8 bases between the two germline ends. CDR1 SGHRS and CDR2 YFSETQ come from the germline V gene. The CDR3 totals 11 residues. CDR3 DNA: TGCGCCAGCAGCTCGGGGTCCGAAGCTTTCTTT. It yields the protein CASSSGSEAFF.

CDR3 DNA: TGTGCCAGCAGCGGGACAGTCCCCTACGAGCAGTACTTC. Translated: CASSGTVPYEQYF. This chain links TRBV11-2 with TRBJ2-7; 7 bases are a match to TRBD1. CDR3 length: 13 residues. In germline, CDR1 is SGHAT, CDR2 FQNNGV. The V and J ends lost 5 bases and 2 bases, in that order; junction bases with no gene match: 3.

The genes are TRBV5-1 and TRBJ1-2; 7 bases align to TRBD1. This CDR3 has 16 amino acids. Germline V gene data show CDR1 as SGHRS and CDR2 as YFSETQ. V shed 0 bases and J 4 bases; nucleotides not matched to a gene: 9. In DNA form, the CDR3 reads TGCGCCAGCAGCTTGGCCTATCAGGGGGACCGCTATGGCTACACCTTC. This gives the protein CASSLAYQGDRYGYTF.

The V gene is TRBV5-1, the J gene TRBJ2-2, with D possibly matching TRBD2 (5 bases). Germline CDR1 and CDR2: SGHRS and YFSETQ. Trimming shortened V by 5 bases and J by 6 bases, and 11 bases separated the two germline ends. The CDR3 sequence is 13 residues long. CDR3 protein: CASRMRVPGELFF. In nucleotides, the CDR3 is TGCGCCAGCAGAATGAGGGTTCCCGGGGAGCTGTTTTTT.

The chain is built from TRBV7-2 and TRBJ1-5, with D perhaps TRBD1 (6 bases). This CDR3 is built from 14 residues. V gave up 5 bases and J gave up 4 bases, with 12 bases separating them. Germline V CDR1 and CDR2: SGHTA, FQGNSA. The chain's CDR3 is CASSATGRNQPQHF. In DNA form, the CDR3 reads TGTGCCAGCAGCGCTACAGGGCGGAATCAGCCCCAGCATTTT.

V gene TRBV10-3 combines with J gene TRBJ1-4; a possible D gene is TRBD1 (5 bases). Germline CDR1 and CDR2: ENHRY and SYGVKD. Trimming stripped 3 bases from V and 8 bases from J, with 10 bases between. The CDR3 runs to 13 residues. The CDR3 protein is CAISDSGLEKLFF. As DNA, the CDR3 is TGTGCCATCAGTGATTCAGGGCTAGAAAAACTGTTTTTT.

The V call is TRBV6-5, the J call TRBJ2-7, with D perhaps matching TRBD2 (6 bases). The CDR3 is made up of 11 amino acids. Germline assignment: CDR1 MNHEY and CDR2 SVGAGI. Deletions cut 6 bases from V and 5 bases from J, with 8 bases between. This CDR3 is CASRRGNEQYF. The CDR3 bases are TGTGCCAGCAGACGGGGGAACGAGCAGTACTTC.

This rearrangement joins TRBV5-1 to TRBJ2-2, with 11 bases aligning to TRBD2. The J segment lost 5 bases and the V segment lost 4 bases, leaving 7 bases of the junction unmatched. The CDR3 spans 16 residues. The germline gives CDR1 SGHRS, CDR2 YFSETQ. CDR3 region: CASSLTSGGGTGELFF. The CDR3 DNA is TGCGCCAGCAGCCTCACTAGCGGGGGAGGTACCGGGGAGCTGTTTTTT.

V and J are TRBV5-1 and TRBJ2-7, with D hard to call. The CDR3 extends over 14 amino acids. V was shortened by 3 bases and J by 0 bases, with 10 bases between the two germline ends. In germline, CDR1 is SGHRS, CDR2 YFSETQ. CDR3 DNA: TGCGCCAGCAGCTCACTACCCGACTCCTACGAGCAGTACTTC. Protein product: CASSSLPDSYEQYF. Variable domain in full (rest from reference TRBV5-1 and TRBJ2-7): KAGVTQTPRYLIKTRGQQVTLSCSPISGHRSVSWYQQTPGQGLQFLFEYFSETQRNKGNFPGRFSGRQFSNSRSEMNVSTLELGDSALYLCASSSLPDSYEQYFGPGTRLTVT.

V and J are TRBV4-2 and TRBJ1-5; TRBD1 might be the D (6 bases). V shed 0 bases and J shed 4 bases, with 10 bases lying between them. The CDR3 totals 15 residues. The germline gives CDR1 LGHNA, CDR2 YNFKEQ. The CDR3 loop reads CASSQDGQPNQPQHF. The CDR3 DNA is TGTGCCAGCAGCCAAGATGGACAGCCTAATCAGCCCCAGCATTTT.

The chain joins TRBV23-1 to TRBJ1-5; 8 bases are a match to TRBD1. TRBV23-1 is placed among ORFs of uncertain function. V was pared by 8 bases and J by 2 bases, with 5 bases of the junction left unmatched. CDR3 size: 14 residues. The CDR3 loop is CASRRTGRNQPQHF. CDR3 DNA: TGCGCCAGCCGACGGACAGGGCGCAATCAGCCCCAGCATTTT.

V gene TRBV18 combines with J gene TRBJ2-7; D uncertain. The V end lost 4 bases, the J end lost 5 bases, and 12 bases lay between the germline ends. The CDR3 covers 13 residues. The germline V gene has CDR1 KGHSH and CDR2 LQKENI. The CDR3 coding sequence is TGTGCCAGCTCACTCGACAAGGCCAACGAGCAGTACTTC. Translated: CASSLDKANEQYF. Complete variable domain (other parts from reference TRBV18 and TRBJ2-7): NAGVMQNPRHLVRRRGQEARLRCSPMKGHSHVYWYRQLPEEGLKFMVYLQKENIIDESGMPKERFSAEFPKEGPSILRIQQVVRGDSAAYFCASSLDKANEQYFGPGTRLTVT.

The CDR3 region is CATSSNQVTGVRHF. In nucleotides, the CDR3 is TGTGCTACCAGCAGTAACCAGGTTACAGGGGTGCGGCATTTT. The rearrangement uses TRBV6-5 and TRBJ1-5; 7 bases line up with TRBD1. The CDR3 has 14 residues. Germline assignment: CDR1 MNHEY and CDR2 SVGAGI.

The DNA for the CDR3 is TGTGCCAGCAGTCCGACAGGGCAGCCGAATGAAAAACTGTTTTTT. It codes for CASSPTGQPNEKLFF. V gene TRBV6-1 combines with J gene TRBJ1-4; 7 bases fit TRBD1. This CDR3 is built from 15 residues. Germline values: CDR1 MNHNS, CDR2 SASEGT. V dropped 5 bases and J dropped 5; count of bases not matched to a gene: 8.

The DNA of the CDR3 is TGTGCCAGCAGTTTAGGAGACCGCATGAACACTGAAGCTTTCTTT. This encodes CASSLGDRMNTEAFF. V is TRBV28 and J is TRBJ1-1; no reliable D call. Between the trimmed V and J ends, which lost 2 bases and 0 bases, there was a span of 10 bases. Germline V gene sequence: CDR1 MDHEN, CDR2 SYDVKM. The CDR3 is 15 amino acids.